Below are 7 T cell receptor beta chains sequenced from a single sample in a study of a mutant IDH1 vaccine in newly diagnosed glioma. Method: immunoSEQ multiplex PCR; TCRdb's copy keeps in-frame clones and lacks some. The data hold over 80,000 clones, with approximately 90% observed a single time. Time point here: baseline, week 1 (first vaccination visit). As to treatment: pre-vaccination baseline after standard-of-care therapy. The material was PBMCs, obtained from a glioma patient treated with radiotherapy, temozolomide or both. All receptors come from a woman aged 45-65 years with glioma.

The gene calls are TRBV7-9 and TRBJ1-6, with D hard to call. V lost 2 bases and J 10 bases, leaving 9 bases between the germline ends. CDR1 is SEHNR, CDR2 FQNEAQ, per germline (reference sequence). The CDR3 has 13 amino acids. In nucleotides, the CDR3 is TGTGCCAGCAGCTTATTGGGAGAATCACCCCTCCACTTT. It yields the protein CASSLLGESPLHF.

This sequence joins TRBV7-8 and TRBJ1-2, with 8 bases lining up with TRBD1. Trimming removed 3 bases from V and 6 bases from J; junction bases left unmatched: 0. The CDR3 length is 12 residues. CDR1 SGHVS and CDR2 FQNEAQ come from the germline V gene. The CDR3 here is CASSLTGDGYTF. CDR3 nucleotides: TGTGCCAGCAGCTTGACAGGGGATGGCTACACCTTC.

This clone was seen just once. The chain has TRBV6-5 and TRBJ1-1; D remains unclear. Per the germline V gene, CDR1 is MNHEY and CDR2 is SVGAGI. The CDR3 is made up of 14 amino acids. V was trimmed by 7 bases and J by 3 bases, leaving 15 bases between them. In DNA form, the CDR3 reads TGTGCCAGCACCTTCTCGAGAAGGGACACTGAAGCTTTCTTT. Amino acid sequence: CASTFSRRDTEAFF.

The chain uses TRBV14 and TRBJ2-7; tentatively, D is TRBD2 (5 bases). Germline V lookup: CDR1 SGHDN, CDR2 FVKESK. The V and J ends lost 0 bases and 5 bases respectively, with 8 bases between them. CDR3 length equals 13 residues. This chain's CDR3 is CASSQDWGDEQYF. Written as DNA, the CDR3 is TGTGCCAGCAGCCAAGATTGGGGAGACGAGCAGTACTTC.

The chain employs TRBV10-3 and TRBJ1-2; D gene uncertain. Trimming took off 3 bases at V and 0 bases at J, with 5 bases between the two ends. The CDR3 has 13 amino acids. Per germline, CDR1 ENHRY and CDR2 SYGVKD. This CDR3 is CAISDGSNYGYTF. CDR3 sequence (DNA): TGTGCCATCAGTGACGGTTCTAACTATGGCTACACCTTC.

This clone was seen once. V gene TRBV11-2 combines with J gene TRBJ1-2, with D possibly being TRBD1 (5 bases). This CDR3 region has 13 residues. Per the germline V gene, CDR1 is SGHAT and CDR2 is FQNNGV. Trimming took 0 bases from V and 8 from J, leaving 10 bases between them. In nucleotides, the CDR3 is TGTGCCAGCAGCTTAGAATCCAGGGACGGCTACACCTTC. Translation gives CASSLESRDGYTF.

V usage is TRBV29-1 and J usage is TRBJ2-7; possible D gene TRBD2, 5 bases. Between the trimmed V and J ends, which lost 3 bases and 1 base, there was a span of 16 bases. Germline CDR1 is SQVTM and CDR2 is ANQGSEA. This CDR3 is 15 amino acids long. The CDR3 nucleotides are TGCAGCGTTGAGGCGGGCCAGGCGGGTTCCTACGAGCAGTACTTC. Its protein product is CSVEAGQAGSYEQYF.